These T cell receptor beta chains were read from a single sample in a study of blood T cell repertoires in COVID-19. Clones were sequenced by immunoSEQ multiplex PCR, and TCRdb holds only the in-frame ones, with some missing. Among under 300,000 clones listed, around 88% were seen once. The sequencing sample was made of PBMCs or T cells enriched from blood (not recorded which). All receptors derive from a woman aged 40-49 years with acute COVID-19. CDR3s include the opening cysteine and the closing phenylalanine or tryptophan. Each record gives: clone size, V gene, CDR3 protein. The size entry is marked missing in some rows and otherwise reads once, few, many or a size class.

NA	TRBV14	CASRLAGTGNTEAFF
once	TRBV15	CATSALAGGYNEQFF
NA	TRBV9	CASSVTGQGFTEAFF
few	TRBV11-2	CASSQKERGYTF
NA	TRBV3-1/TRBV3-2	CASSRGFEQYF
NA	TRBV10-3	CATLRDYEQYF
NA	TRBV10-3	CAITHDRDVGGYTF
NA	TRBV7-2	CASSLPGSGNTIYF
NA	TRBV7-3	CASSFSAAYNEQFF
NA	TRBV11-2	CASSVTSGSYNEQFF
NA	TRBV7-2	CASSARGGRAGETQYF
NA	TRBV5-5	CASSIDINYGYTF
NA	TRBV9	CASSVGPGGLADYEQYF
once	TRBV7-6	CASSLNPGSSEKLFF
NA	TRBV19	CASSIPGVHNEQFF
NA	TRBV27	CASSFGTGSGGYTF
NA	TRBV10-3	CAISESGGVTDTQYF
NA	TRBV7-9	CATPLIPGANVLTF
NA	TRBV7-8	CASSLTGQAKGGYTF
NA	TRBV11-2	CAAAGESYEQYF
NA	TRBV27	CATRTGIVGYTF
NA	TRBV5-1	CASSRDSNYEQYF
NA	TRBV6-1	CASSEWGQLVSNQPQHF
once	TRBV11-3	CASSLGSADTQYF
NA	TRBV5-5	CASSFTGEGNYGYTF
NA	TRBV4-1	CASSQGDRGQPQHF
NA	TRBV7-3	CASSSTGGAYNEQFF
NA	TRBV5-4	CASSLDLAGGGYEQFF
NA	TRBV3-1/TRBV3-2	CASSQATGGVGANVLTF
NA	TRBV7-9	CASSPTGNYNSPLHF
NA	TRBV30	CAWSVQGPSTGYTF
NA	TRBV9	CASSVGPPGETQYF
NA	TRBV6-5	CASSYRIGETQYF
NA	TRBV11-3	CASSLTSVNQETQYF
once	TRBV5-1	CASSLRTSVNEQFF
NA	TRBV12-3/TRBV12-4	CASSLGTGELFF
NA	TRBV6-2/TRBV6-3	CASSYSGGLQETQYF
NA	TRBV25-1	CASSDLTLTNEKLFF
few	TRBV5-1	CASSLGAEGLYGYTF
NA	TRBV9	CASSPGLAGYEQYF
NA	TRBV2	CASIGQEKSNTGELFF
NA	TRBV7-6	CASSPRPGTRNDEQFF
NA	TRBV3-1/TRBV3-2	CASSQELAGDYEQYF
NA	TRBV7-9	CASSGDTNYGYTF
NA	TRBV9	CASSPRAGLAGGNPYEQYF
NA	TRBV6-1	CASSELGEQFF
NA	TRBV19	CASSRGGETQYF